This T cell receptor (delta chain) was obtained from a study of Vδ1+ human thymocytes. A word on this clone: Its antigen is as yet unknown.

Study-wide points: Thymic TRG and TRD repertoires appeared highly polyclonal.

Trimming cost V 6 bases and J 1 base; bases outside gene matches: 18. The CDR3 sequence is 19 residues long. Germline V gives CDR1 TSWWSYY, CDR2 QGS. RNA was extracted from the cells and then reverse transcribed. CDR3 amplicons came from multiplex PCR with pooled V-gene forward and constant-region reverse primers. TCRdb processed the multiplex PCR reads again with the CATT caller. The sample includes about 25,000 delta-chain clones, under 8.5% of them seen just once. This receptor was obtained from a girl less than two years old who had congenital heart surgery. The specimen sequenced was Vdelta1+ gamma-delta thymocytes from the thymus. Subset in this sample: FACS-sorted CD3+ TCRalphabeta- TCRVdelta1+ TCRVdelta2- thymocytes. The chain is built from TRDV1 and TRDJ1; 9 bases map to TRDD2. The CDR3 is CALGHPSYSTEGSTDKLIF. The CDR3 DNA reads as TGTGCTCTTGGACACCCTTCCTACTCTACTGAGGGAAGCACCGATAAACTCATCTTT.